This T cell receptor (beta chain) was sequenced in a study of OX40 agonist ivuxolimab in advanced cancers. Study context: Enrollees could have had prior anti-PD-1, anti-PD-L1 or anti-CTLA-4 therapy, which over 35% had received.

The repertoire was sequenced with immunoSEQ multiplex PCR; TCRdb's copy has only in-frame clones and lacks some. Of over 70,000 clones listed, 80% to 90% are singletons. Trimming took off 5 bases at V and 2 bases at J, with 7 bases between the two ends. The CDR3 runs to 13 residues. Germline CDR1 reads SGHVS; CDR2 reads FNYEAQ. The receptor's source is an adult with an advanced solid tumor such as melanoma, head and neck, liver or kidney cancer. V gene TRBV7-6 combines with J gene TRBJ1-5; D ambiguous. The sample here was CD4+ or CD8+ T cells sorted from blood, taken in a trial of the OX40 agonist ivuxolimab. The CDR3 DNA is TGTGCCAGCAGCCCAGCTGGCAATCAGCCCCAGCATTTT. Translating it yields CASSPAGNQPQHF.